This T cell receptor beta chain was identified during a study of T cells after yellow fever vaccination. As to this clonotype: Its cognate antigen is unknown.

Study-level findings and limits: Abundant bulk-derived clonotypes could contaminate FACS-sorted repertoires. Overlap between CD4 and CD8 compartments was detected for a small share of clonotypes. Booster samples showed a return of most primary-vaccination clones (around 96% CD4, around 88% CD8). A weaker secondary response peaked on day 5, the primary on day 15.

TCRdb independently ran MiXCR on the 5' RACE reads; one entry per CDR3 protein. In the table there are 200,000 or so distinct CDR3 sequences, roughly 6.8% of which are singletons. The TCR sequence derives from a young man who received the YFV17D yellow fever vaccine. Here the sequenced sample was CD4+ T cells sorted from PBMCs, taken on the day of the yellow fever booster vaccination.

CDR3: CATHSLTPGAEQFF. DNA of the CDR3: TGTGCCACTCACTCCCTAACCCCTGGGGCTGAGCAGTTCTTC. This chain joins TRBV19 and TRBJ2-1; D is perhaps TRBD1 (5 bases). From germline, CDR1 is LNHDA and CDR2 SQIVND (reference sequence). Trimming shortened V by 10 bases and J by 9 bases, and 22 bases separated the two germline ends. The CDR3 spans 14 residues.